The 32 T cell receptor beta chains presented below share a single source sample, sequenced in a study of T cell responses to AZD1222 COVID-19 vaccine. Sequencing used immunoSEQ multiplex PCR; TCRdb keeps in-frame clones, though not all of them. Among 100,000 to 150,000 clones, about 93% were seen once, and the ten largest hold roughly 5.6%. The source material was peripheral blood, sampled on day 0 of AZD1222 vaccination. The source of these receptors is an adult in good health.

The chain recombines TRBV6-5 with TRBJ2-7; no definite D call. CDR1 and CDR2 from the germline V gene are MNHEY and SVGAGI. The V gene lost 6 bases and the J gene lost 6 bases, with 18 bases spanning the gap. This CDR3 comprises 14 residues. CDR3 sequence reads: CASSPRAVPGEQYF. The CDR3 DNA is TGTGCCAGCAGCCCCCGGGCAGTTCCGGGCGAGCAGTACTTC.

The sample holds one count of this clone. The CDR3: CASNGRGVNEAFF. For the CDR3, the DNA is TGTGCCAGCAACGGCAGGGGTGTTAATGAAGCTTTCTTT. The chain links TRBV6-5 to TRBJ1-1, with D possibly TRBD1 on 6 matching bases. Trimming stripped 7 bases from V and 7 bases from J, with 16 bases between. Per germline, CDR1 MNHEY and CDR2 SVGAGI. The CDR3 has 13 amino acids.

V and J are TRBV7-3 and TRBJ2-1; 8 bases line up with TRBD2. The CDR3 consists of 14 residues. Germline V CDR1 and CDR2: SGHTA, FQGTGA. The V segment lost 4 bases and the J segment 8 bases; nucleotides outside the gene matches: 7. Here the CDR3 DNA reads TGTGCCAGCAGCTCTGGACTAGCAGTGGATGAGCAGTTCTTC. Translation gives CASSSGLAVDEQFF.

The genes are TRBV11-1 and TRBJ2-7; D is uncertain. Germline V gives CDR1 SGHAT, CDR2 FQDESV (reference sequence). Between the trimmed V and J ends, which lost 5 bases and 3 bases, there was a span of 14 bases. This CDR3 is built from 14 residues. The CDR3 DNA reads TGTGCCAGCAGCATCTATACCAGGAACTACGAGCAGTACTTC. Its translation is CASSIYTRNYEQYF.

The J gene is TRBJ1-2, the V gene TRBV5-1, with D uncertain. The CDR3 consists of 13 residues. CDR1 is SGHRS and CDR2 is YFSETQ in the germline V gene. V lost 2 bases and J lost 6, with 11 bases in between. This chain's CDR3 is CASSFQISDGYTF. CDR3 nucleotides: TGCGCCAGCAGCTTTCAGATTTCCGATGGCTACACCTTC.

The chain joins TRBV10-3 to TRBJ1-2; no clear D. This CDR3 contains 11 residues. V was clipped by 8 bases and J by 0 bases, with 4 bases between them. The germline gives CDR1 ENHRY, CDR2 SYGVKD. CDR3 sequence reads: CAIQANYGYTF. As DNA, the CDR3 is TGTGCCATCCAAGCTAACTATGGCTACACCTTC.

V and J are TRBV7-3 and TRBJ2-2, with a tentative D call TRBD2 (5 bases). Trimming cost V 3 bases and J 6 bases, with 11 bases left between them. The CDR3 contains 14 residues. From germline, CDR1 is SGHTA and CDR2 FQGTGA. In DNA form, the CDR3 reads TGTGCCAGCAGCTTCCACCCGCGGGCCGGGGAGCTGTTTTTT. Translated: CASSFHPRAGELFF.

The V gene is TRBV2, the J gene TRBJ1-2; D gene unclear. Per the germline V gene, CDR1 is SNHLY and CDR2 is FYNNEI. Trimming took off 3 bases at V and 3 bases at J, with 8 bases between the two ends. This CDR3 contains 13 residues. The DNA for the CDR3 is TGTGCCAGCAGTGAGTTGGGATACTATGGCTACACCTTC. This translates into CASSELGYYGYTF.

This chain links TRBV15 with TRBJ2-7; D perhaps matches TRBD1 (6 bases). The CDR3 loop spans 16 amino acids. Trimming removed 5 bases from V and 3 bases from J, with 20 bases in between. The germline V gene encodes CDR1 LNHNV and CDR2 YYDKDF (reference sequence). CDR3 loop: CATSGALSDSVYEQYF. The CDR3 nucleotides read TGTGCCACCAGCGGAGCCCTTTCGGACAGTGTCTACGAGCAGTACTTC.

The rearrangement joins TRBV12-3 or TRBV12-4 to TRBJ1-2; 10 bases agree with TRBD1. V lost 6 bases, J lost 6 bases, and 4 bases stayed unmatched. The CDR3 length is 13 residues. This CDR3 is CASRRTGGHGYTF. CDR3 bases: TGTGCCAGCAGACGGACAGGGGGACATGGCTACACCTTC.

This chain links TRBV19 with TRBJ1-6; D not certain. V lost 3 bases to trimming and J lost 8 bases, with 5 bases between them. CDR3 length equals 12 residues. Germline assignment: CDR1 LNHDA and CDR2 SQIVND (reference sequence). The CDR3 reads CASSIKDSPLHF. Written as DNA, the CDR3 is TGTGCCAGTAGTATTAAGGATTCACCCCTCCACTTT.

The chain has TRBV5-1 and TRBJ2-1, with 9 bases identical to TRBD2. Per the germline V gene, CDR1 is SGHRS and CDR2 is YFSETQ. V trimming: 5 bases; J trimming: 13 bases; junction bases outside the gene matches: 10. The CDR3 is made up of 13 amino acids. This chain's CDR3 is CASSPDQRGAQFF. Written as DNA, the CDR3 is TGCGCCAGCAGTCCGGACCAGCGGGGGGCCCAGTTCTTC.

The V and J genes are TRBV4-1 and TRBJ2-7; 8 positions agree with TRBD1. Trimming cost V 5 bases and J 2 bases; bases outside gene matches: 5. Germline CDR1 and CDR2: MGHRA and YSYEKL. CDR3 length: 14 residues. CDR3 region: CASSTRDRPYEQYF. The CDR3 DNA is TGCGCCAGCAGCACCCGGGACAGGCCCTACGAGCAGTACTTC.

V usage is TRBV6-6 and J usage is TRBJ1-2; the D gene is possibly TRBD1 (5 bases). The V gene's germline CDR1 is MNHNY and CDR2 SVGAGI (reference sequence). The V gene lost 6 bases and the J gene lost 6 bases, with 14 bases spanning the gap. This CDR3 contains 13 residues. For the CDR3, the DNA is TGTGCCAGCAGCTCCGACAGTAATGATGGCTACACCTTC. Amino acid sequence: CASSSDSNDGYTF.

V gene TRBV5-8 combines with J gene TRBJ1-4; weak D call: TRBD1 (5 bases). In germline, CDR1 is SGHTS, CDR2 YDEGEE. The CDR3 loop spans 14 amino acids. Between the trimmed V and J ends, which lost 4 bases and 8 bases, there was a span of 15 bases. The CDR3 DNA reads as TGTGCCAGCAGCCCGGGGGTCTGGGAAGAAAAACTGTTTTTT. Translating gives CASSPGVWEEKLFF.

The chain links TRBV19 to TRBJ2-2, with D possibly being TRBD1 or TRBD2 (5 bases each). V was trimmed by 7 bases and J by 7 bases, leaving 10 bases between them. There are 12 residues in the CDR3. Germline CDR1 and CDR2: LNHDA and SQIVND (reference sequence). Here the CDR3 reads CASTGQGGELFF. CDR3 sequence (DNA): TGTGCCAGTACGGGGCAGGGCGGGGAGCTGTTTTTT.

The chain links TRBV11-3 to TRBJ1-1; D remains ambiguous. Trimming took 1 base from V and 2 from J, leaving 8 bases between them. Germline loops: CDR1 SGHNT, CDR2 YENEEA. The CDR3 sequence is 14 residues long. This CDR3 is CASSLGAGNTEAFF. CDR3 nucleotide sequence: TGTGCCAGCAGCTTAGGTGCGGGTAACACTGAAGCTTTCTTT.

The chain carries TRBV10-3 and TRBJ2-5; D remains ambiguous. V lost 0 bases and J 2 bases, leaving 19 bases between the germline ends. CDR1 and CDR2 from the germline V gene are ENHRY and SYGVKD. The CDR3 loop spans 18 amino acids. In DNA, the CDR3 is TGTGCCATCAGTGAGTCCCTCCGGACGGCCCAGGCTCAAGAGACCCAGTACTTC. This codes for CAISESLRTAQAQETQYF.

This clone showed up just once. V usage is TRBV14 and J usage is TRBJ2-1, with D perhaps TRBD2 (6 bases). The germline CDR1 and CDR2 sequences are SGHDN and FVKESK. V lost 0 bases and J 7 bases, leaving 19 bases between the germline ends. The length of the CDR3 is 17 residues. CDR3 amino acids: CASSQDPRGGRGNEQFF. The CDR3 region has the DNA TGTGCCAGCAGCCAAGACCCACGGGGCGGTCGGGGGAATGAGCAGTTCTTC.

V gene TRBV30 combines with J gene TRBJ1-1, with TRBD1 matching 7 bases. The V gene end was trimmed by 0 bases and the J gene end by 7 bases; junction bases not matched to a gene: 5. This CDR3 is built from 13 residues. Germline values: CDR1 GTSNPN, CDR2 SVGIG (reference sequence). The CDR3 DNA follows: TGTGCCTGGAGTGTACAGGGGTTGGATGAAGCTTTCTTT. This gives the protein CAWSVQGLDEAFF.

CDR3 nucleotide sequence: TGCGCCAGCAGCTCAAGGACAATGACGAACACTGAAGCTTTCTTT. This codes for CASSSRTMTNTEAFF. The chain has TRBV5-1 and TRBJ1-1; maybe TRBD1 (5 bases). CDR1 is SGHRS, CDR2 YFSETQ, per germline. The CDR3 length is 15 residues. Trimming cost V 3 bases and J 1 base, with 13 bases left between them.

The chain employs TRBV29-1 and TRBJ2-1; possible D gene TRBD1, 6 bases. The CDR3 loop spans 12 amino acids. V was cut by 3 bases and J by 6 bases, with 9 bases left in between. Germline V gives CDR1 SQVTM, CDR2 ANQGSEA. CDR3 sequence reads: CSVETQGNEQFF. In nucleotides, the CDR3 is TGCAGCGTTGAGACACAGGGCAATGAGCAGTTCTTC.

The V gene is TRBV6-5, the J gene TRBJ1-3, with D possibly being TRBD1 (5 bases). Trimming shortened V by 4 bases and J by 0 bases, and 7 bases separated the two germline ends. CDR3 length equals 14 residues. The germline CDR1 and CDR2 sequences are MNHEY and SVGAGI. For the CDR3, the DNA is TGTGCCAGCAGTTCCGGGGCCTCTGGAAACACCATATATTTT. Translating gives CASSSGASGNTIYF.

This clone was seen once. The chain employs TRBV14 and TRBJ2-7, with D possibly matching TRBD2 (6 bases). The CDR3 loop spans 14 amino acids. V lost 1 base, J lost 4 bases, and 11 bases lay in between. Germline CDR1 SGHDN, CDR2 FVKESK. Written as DNA, the CDR3 is TGTGCCAGCAGCCAAGGAGGGACTGAGTACGAGCAGTACTTC. The encoded protein is CASSQGGTEYEQYF.

This chain links TRBV7-3 with TRBJ2-7; D possibly corresponds to TRBD2 (6 bases). The CDR3 contains 13 residues. The germline gives CDR1 SGHTA, CDR2 FQGTGA. With 2 bases removed from V and 7 bases from J, the gap between germline ends came to 12 bases. The CDR3 protein is CASSLSGDREQYF. As DNA, the CDR3 is TGTGCCAGCAGCTTATCGGGGGACCGAGAGCAGTACTTC. The complete variable domain, with remaining parts taken from reference TRBV7-3 and TRBJ2-7, reads GAGVSQTPSNKVTEKGKYVELRCDPISGHTALYWYRQSLGQGPEFLIYFQGTGAADDSGLPNDRFFAVRPEGSVSTLKIQRTERGDSAVYLCASSLSGDREQYFGPGTRLTVT.

This clone was recorded only once. The chain joins TRBV2 to TRBJ1-2, with 7 bases aligning to TRBD1. There are 13 residues in the CDR3. V trimming: 8 bases; J trimming: 3 bases; junction bases outside the gene matches: 6. Germline CDR1 SNHLY, CDR2 FYNNEI. In DNA form, the CDR3 reads TGTGCCAGCCAAGGGGGCAGGGACTATGGCTACACCTTC. As protein: CASQGGRDYGYTF.

The V call is TRBV12-5, the J call TRBJ1-1, with D tentatively TRBD1 (5 bases). V lost 4 bases and J 4 bases, leaving 10 bases between the germline ends. Germline V gene data show CDR1 as LGHNT and CDR2 as FRNRAP. CDR3 length: 13 residues. In nucleotides, the CDR3 is TGTGCTAGTGGTTCTGGTGGGGGCACTGAAGCTTTCTTT. Amino acid sequence: CASGSGGGTEAFF.

This chain connects TRBV3-1 (or the pseudogene TRBV3-2) to TRBJ2-1; 11 nucleotides agree with TRBD1. This CDR3 is 15 amino acids long. The germline gives CDR1 LGHDT, CDR2 YNNKEL (reference sequence). V dropped 5 bases and J dropped 9; count of bases not matched to a gene: 9. CDR3 nucleotides: TGTGCCAGCAGCGATACCGGGACAGGGGGAAGTGAGCAGTTCTTC. It encodes CASSDTGTGGSEQFF.

The chain joins TRBV4-2 to TRBJ2-7, with D uncertain. V was clipped by 4 bases and J by 5 bases, with 18 bases between them. The germline V gene encodes CDR1 LGHNA and CDR2 YNFKEQ. This CDR3 has 15 residues. The CDR3 reads CASSPQSTGSDEQYF. The CDR3 nucleotides are TGTGCCAGCAGCCCTCAAAGTACCGGTTCCGACGAGCAGTACTTC.

The rearrangement joins TRBV3-1 (or the pseudogene TRBV3-2) to TRBJ2-7; no firm D call. Germline assignment: CDR1 LGHDT and CDR2 YNNKEL (reference sequence). V was shortened by 0 bases and J by 3 bases, with 6 bases between the two germline ends. This CDR3 contains 13 residues. CDR3 nucleotides: TGTGCCAGCAGCCAAGATCTACGCTACGAGCAGTACTTC. It is translated as CASSQDLRYEQYF.

The V gene is TRBV2, the J gene TRBJ2-7, with D perhaps matching TRBD2 (5 bases). Germline values: CDR1 SNHLY, CDR2 FYNNEI. Trimming removed 4 bases at V and 4 bases at J, with 14 bases between. This CDR3 spans 14 amino acids. CDR3 in amino acids: CASSVPIGLYEQYF. In DNA form, the CDR3 reads TGTGCCAGCAGTGTTCCTATCGGACTTTACGAGCAGTACTTC.

This clone was seen only once. The chain has TRBV7-9 and TRBJ1-4; 11 bases match TRBD1. The ends lost 4 bases at V and 5 bases at J; junction bases unmatched: 3. The germline gives CDR1 SEHNR, CDR2 FQNEAQ (reference sequence). The CDR3 is 15 residues long. Here the CDR3 DNA reads TGTGCCAGCAGCTCAGGGACAGGGGGAAATGAAAAACTGTTTTTT. It yields the protein CASSSGTGGNEKLFF.